This entry describes one TCR beta chain. As yet, its antigen is unknown. The data belong to a study of CD8 T cells in Susac syndrome. RNA amounts of roughly 0.5 to 1 ug underwent reverse transcription with random hexamers. The immunoSEQ assay covered 54 Vbeta and 13 Jbeta segments for CDR3. TCRdb itself ran the immunoSEQ multiplex PCR reads through MiXCR, one entry per CDR3 protein. This sample carries about 100,000 distinct CDR3 sequences, nearly 97% of them seen once, and the ten largest clones take less than 0.35%. TCR beta sequences were obtained from blood CD8+ and CD4+ T cells. Negative isolation yielded the CD8+ and CD4+ T cells, while FACS enriched the TEMRA cells. Points from the study as a whole: Within total CD8+ repertoires, around 15 Susac-specific public clones were found, and within CD8+ TEMRA repertoires, a few.

The sample consisted of CD8+ T cells from PBMCs. The origin of this receptor is a human donor with Susac syndrome.

The CDR3 DNA sequence: TGTGCCAGCAGCCCGCGGGTAGAGCAGTACTTC. It yields the protein CASSPRVEQYF. This chain links TRBV11-2 with TRBJ2-7; TRBD2 is a possible D gene (5 bases). CDR1 SGHAT and CDR2 FQNNGV come from the germline V gene. This CDR3 has 11 residues. The V and J ends lost 5 bases and 7 bases respectively, with 9 bases between them. The full variable domain, completed using reference TRBV11-2 and TRBJ2-7, is EAGVAQSPRYKIIEKRQSVAFWCNPISGHATLYWYQQILGQGPKLLIQFQNNGVVDDSQLPKDRFSAERLKGVDSTLKIQPAKLEDSAVYLCASSPRVEQYFGPGTRLTVT.